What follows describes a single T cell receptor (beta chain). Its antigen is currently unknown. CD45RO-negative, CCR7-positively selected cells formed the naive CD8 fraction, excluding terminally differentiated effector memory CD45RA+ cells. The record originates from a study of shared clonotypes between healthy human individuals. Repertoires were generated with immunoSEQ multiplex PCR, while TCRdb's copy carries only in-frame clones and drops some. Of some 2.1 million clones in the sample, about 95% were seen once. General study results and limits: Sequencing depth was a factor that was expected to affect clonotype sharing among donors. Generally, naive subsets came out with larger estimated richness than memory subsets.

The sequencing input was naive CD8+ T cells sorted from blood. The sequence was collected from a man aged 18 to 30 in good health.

CDR3 coding DNA: TGTGCCAGCAGCCCCGAGATTGGGGGCGGGACTGAAGCTTTCTTT. This codes for CASSPEIGGGTEAFF. This rearrangement joins TRBV7-9 to TRBJ1-1, with D perhaps matching TRBD1 (6 bases). Deletions cut 5 bases from V and 5 bases from J, with 18 bases between. CDR3 length equals 15 residues. Germline CDR1 is SEHNR and CDR2 is FQNEAQ (reference sequence). Based on the CDR3 plus reference TRBV7-9 and TRBJ1-1, the full variable domain is DTGVSQNPRHKITKRGQNVTFRCDPISEHNRLYWYRQTLGQGPEFLTYFQNEAQLEKSRLLSDRFSAERPKGSFSTLEIQRTEQGDSAMYLCASSPEIGGGTEAFFGQGTRLTVV.